These T cell receptor beta chains were read from a single sample in a study of CD8 T cells in Susac syndrome. TCRdb re-analysed the immunoSEQ multiplex PCR reads in MiXCR, keeping a single row per CDR3 protein. The table includes about 150,000 distinct CDR3 sequences, approximately 95% detected once. The sample taken for sequencing was CD4+ T cells from PBMCs. These receptors all come from a human donor with Susac syndrome. Each CDR3 is given with its conserved first and last residue. D genes are given only for firm matches. Clone size, where shown, is once, few, many, or a class for clones that have expanded.

J gene: TRBJ2-1; D gene: -; clone size: -; CDR3 length: 13; V gene: TRBV5-4; CDR3 protein: CASSFDIHNEQFF; CDR3 DNA: TGTGCCAGCAGTTTCGACATTCACAATGAGCAGTTCTTC
J gene: TRBJ1-2; D gene: -; clone size: -; CDR3 length: 12; V gene: TRBV11-2; CDR3 protein: CASSLVVDGYTF; CDR3 DNA: TGTGCCAGCAGCTTAGTTGTCGATGGCTACACCTTC
J gene: TRBJ2-3; D gene: -; clone size: -; CDR3 length: 15; V gene: TRBV14; CDR3 protein: CASSQDATATDTQYF; CDR3 DNA: TGTGCCAGCAGCCAAGATGCAACAGCCACAGATACGCAGTATTTT
J gene: TRBJ2-3; D gene: -; clone size: -; CDR3 length: 13; V gene: TRBV5-4; CDR3 protein: CASSLVPWDTQYF; CDR3 DNA: TGTGCCAGCAGCTTGGTGCCCTGGGATACGCAGTATTTT
J gene: TRBJ2-1; D gene: -; clone size: -; CDR3 length: 14; V gene: TRBV12-3/TRBV12-4; CDR3 protein: CATRVTGVNNEQFF; CDR3 DNA: TGTGCCACCAGAGTAACGGGGGTGAACAATGAGCAGTTCTTC
J gene: TRBJ2-5; D gene: -; clone size: -; CDR3 length: 13; V gene: TRBV15; CDR3 protein: CATSRAAGETQYF; CDR3 DNA: TGTGCCACCAGCAGAGCTGCCGGGGAGACCCAGTACTTC
J gene: TRBJ2-1; D gene: -; clone size: -; CDR3 length: 14; V gene: TRBV19; CDR3 protein: CASSRGPRGNEQFF; CDR3 DNA: TGTGCCAGTAGTAGAGGGCCCCGAGGCAATGAGCAGTTCTTC
J gene: TRBJ2-7; D gene: -; clone size: -; CDR3 length: 15; V gene: TRBV19; CDR3 protein: CASSIDLIGAYEQYF; CDR3 DNA: TGTGCCAGTAGTATAGATCTGATCGGGGCCTACGAGCAGTACTTC
J gene: TRBJ2-5; D gene: TRBD2; clone size: -; CDR3 length: 14; V gene: TRBV5-8; CDR3 protein: CASSFWASGETQYF; CDR3 DNA: TGTGCCAGCAGCTTTTGGGCTAGCGGGGAGACCCAGTACTTC
J gene: TRBJ1-5; D gene: TRBD1; clone size: -; CDR3 length: 15; V gene: TRBV7-2; CDR3 protein: CASSLEQGGDQPQHF; CDR3 DNA: TGTGCCAGCAGCTTAGAACAGGGGGGCGATCAGCCCCAGCATTTT
J gene: TRBJ1-4; D gene: -; clone size: -; CDR3 length: 11; V gene: TRBV20-1; CDR3 protein: CSASSNEKLFF; CDR3 DNA: TGCAGTGCTAGTTCTAATGAAAAACTGTTTTTT
J gene: TRBJ1-5; D gene: -; clone size: -; CDR3 length: 15; V gene: TRBV4-1; CDR3 protein: CASSQEPGVDQPQHF; CDR3 DNA: TGCGCCAGCAGCCAAGAGCCGGGGGTCGATCAGCCCCAGCATTTT
J gene: TRBJ2-6; D gene: -; clone size: -; CDR3 length: 14; V gene: TRBV18; CDR3 protein: CASSPVSGANVLTF; CDR3 DNA: TGTGCCAGCTCACCTGTCTCTGGGGCCAACGTCCTGACTTTC
J gene: TRBJ1-6; D gene: -; clone size: -; CDR3 length: 14; V gene: TRBV3-1; CDR3 protein: CASSQATDNSPLHF; CDR3 DNA: TGTGCCAGCAGCCAAGCGACAGATAATTCACCCCTCCACTTT
J gene: TRBJ1-1; D gene: -; clone size: once; CDR3 length: 14; V gene: TRBV5-6; CDR3 protein: CASSPQTWGTEAFF; CDR3 DNA: TGTGCCAGCAGCCCCCAAACGTGGGGCACTGAAGCTTTCTTT
J gene: TRBJ2-7; D gene: -; clone size: -; CDR3 length: 15; V gene: TRBV12-3/TRBV12-4; CDR3 protein: CASSGTDSGIYEQYF; CDR3 DNA: TGTGCCAGCAGCGGAACAGATTCCGGGATCTACGAGCAGTACTTC
J gene: TRBJ2-3; D gene: TRBD2; clone size: -; CDR3 length: 17; V gene: TRBV29-1; CDR3 protein: CSGTSTLLAGGRDTQYF; CDR3 DNA: TGCAGCGGCACTTCCACCTTACTAGCGGGGGGGCGGGATACGCAGTATTTT
J gene: TRBJ2-6; D gene: TRBD1; clone size: -; CDR3 length: 17; V gene: TRBV6-5; CDR3 protein: CASSSLTTGTGANVLTF; CDR3 DNA: TGTGCCAGCAGTTCGCTGACGACAGGGACTGGGGCCAACGTCCTGACTTTC
J gene: TRBJ2-2; D gene: -; clone size: -; CDR3 length: 11; V gene: TRBV25-1; CDR3 protein: CASTHGGELFF; CDR3 DNA: TGTGCCAGCACCCATGGCGGGGAGCTGTTTTTT
J gene: TRBJ1-1; D gene: -; clone size: -; CDR3 length: 13; V gene: TRBV20-1; CDR3 protein: CSASRPGAAEAFF; CDR3 DNA: TGCAGTGCTTCAAGGCCAGGGGCCGCTGAAGCTTTCTTT
J gene: TRBJ1-4; D gene: -; clone size: -; CDR3 length: 18; V gene: TRBV7-8; CDR3 protein: CASSLRPASREVNEKLFF; CDR3 DNA: TGTGCCAGCAGCTTACGTCCAGCGTCGAGGGAGGTAAATGAAAAACTGTTTTTT
J gene: TRBJ2-2; D gene: TRBD2; clone size: -; CDR3 length: 15; V gene: TRBV6-2/TRBV6-3; CDR3 protein: CASSRVAGGTGELFF; CDR3 DNA: TGTGCCAGCAGTAGAGTAGCGGGTGGTACCGGGGAGCTGTTTTTT
J gene: TRBJ1-1; D gene: TRBD1; clone size: once; CDR3 length: 13; V gene: TRBV25-1; CDR3 protein: CASRGQVNTEAFF; CDR3 DNA: TGTGCCAGCAGGGGACAGGTGAACACTGAAGCTTTCTTT
J gene: TRBJ1-3; D gene: -; clone size: -; CDR3 length: 14; V gene: TRBV20-1; CDR3 protein: CSAGTGTQGNTIYF; CDR3 DNA: TGCAGTGCCGGCACAGGGACCCAGGGAAACACCATATATTTT
J gene: TRBJ2-7; D gene: -; clone size: -; CDR3 length: 15; V gene: TRBV5-1; CDR3 protein: CASSLGDLRAYEQYF; CDR3 DNA: TGCGCCAGCAGCTTGGGGGATCTCAGGGCCTACGAGCAGTACTTC
J gene: TRBJ2-3; D gene: TRBD2; clone size: -; CDR3 length: 15; V gene: TRBV20-1; CDR3 protein: CSARVTSGSTDTQYF; CDR3 DNA: TGCAGTGCTAGAGTGACTAGCGGAAGCACAGATACGCAGTATTTT
J gene: TRBJ1-1; D gene: -; clone size: -; CDR3 length: 9; V gene: TRBV4-2; CDR3 protein: CAGGTEAFF; CDR3 DNA: TGTGCGGGGGGGACTGAAGCTTTCTTT